This paragraph covers one TCR beta chain sequence. Its antigen remains unidentified. This record comes from a study of high-grade serous ovarian cancer treatment subgroups. Study findings and constraints: CDR1 and CDR2 were left unanalyzed; analyses focused on CDR3. Tumors within one patient showed repertoire similarity of roughly 0.11 to 0.8.

The CDR3 spans 15 residues. Per the germline V gene, CDR1 is SEHNR and CDR2 is FQNEAQ (reference sequence). Trimming took off 3 bases at V and 0 bases at J, with 10 bases between the two ends. Measured with immunoSEQ multiplex PCR; TCRdb has only the in-frame clones, and not every one. The sample lists more than 35,000 clones, approximately 81% seen once, with approximately 3.1% in the top ten. Tumor tissue was taken before any definitive surgery or chemotherapy was given. The chain has TRBV7-9 and TRBJ2-3; D ambiguous. The sample comprised tumor tissue. The TCR was taken from a human donor with high-grade serous ovarian cancer. CDR3 loop: CASSFVSGSTDTQYF. The CDR3 coding sequence is TGTGCCAGCAGCTTCGTCTCGGGTAGCACAGATACGCAGTATTTT.